The rows below give T cell receptor beta chains drawn from one sample of a study of blood T cell repertoires in COVID-19. Only in-frame clones appear in the TCRdb table, and some are missing; sequencing was by immunoSEQ multiplex PCR. Among about 310,000 clones listed, about 90% were seen once. The sample taken for sequencing was PBMCs or T cells enriched from blood (not recorded which). All receptors derive from a woman between 25 and 40 years old who had recovered from COVID-19. CDR3s include the opening cysteine and the closing phenylalanine or tryptophan. Fields, in order: D gene, J gene, V gene, CDR3 length, clone size, CDR3 protein, CDR3 DNA. D genes are given only for firm matches. Not every row has a clone size; where given, it reads once, few, many or a size class.

D gene: TRBD2
J gene: TRBJ2-3
V gene: TRBV4-3
CDR3 length: 16
clone size: -
CDR3 protein: CASSQRTSGISDTQYF
CDR3 DNA: TGCGCCAGCAGCCAAAGGACTAGCGGGATTTCAGATACGCAGTATTTT

D gene: -
J gene: TRBJ1-3
V gene: TRBV18
CDR3 length: 15
clone size: -
CDR3 protein: CASSRNRDSGNTIYF
CDR3 DNA: TGTGCCAGCTCACGAAACAGGGACTCTGGAAACACCATATATTTT

D gene: -
J gene: TRBJ2-2
V gene: TRBV6-4
CDR3 length: 12
clone size: once
CDR3 protein: CASSQGTGELFF
CDR3 DNA: TGTGCCAGCAGCCAGGGCACCGGGGAGCTGTTTTTT

D gene: TRBD2
J gene: TRBJ2-1
V gene: TRBV28
CDR3 length: 14
clone size: -
CDR3 protein: CASRPGLAGNEQFF
CDR3 DNA: TGTGCCAGCAGGCCGGGACTAGCGGGTAATGAGCAGTTCTTC

D gene: -
J gene: TRBJ1-6
V gene: TRBV7-8
CDR3 length: 18
clone size: -
CDR3 protein: CASSLEVAGSSYNSPLHF
CDR3 DNA: TGTGCCAGCAGCTTAGAAGTAGCCGGAAGCTCCTATAATTCACCCCTCCACTTT

D gene: -
J gene: TRBJ2-7
V gene: TRBV5-1
CDR3 length: 16
clone size: -
CDR3 protein: CASSPPGQSGGYEQYF
CDR3 DNA: TGCGCCAGCAGCCCTCCGGGCCAAAGTGGAGGCTACGAGCAGTACTTC

D gene: -
J gene: TRBJ1-5
V gene: TRBV30
CDR3 length: 15
clone size: -
CDR3 protein: CAWSRGLNSNQPQHF
CDR3 DNA: TGTGCCTGGAGTAGAGGCCTTAATAGCAATCAGCCCCAGCATTTT

D gene: TRBD2
J gene: TRBJ2-5
V gene: TRBV3-1/TRBV3-2
CDR3 length: 17
clone size: -
CDR3 protein: CASSRPPGLAVQETQYF
CDR3 DNA: TGTGCCAGCAGCCGCCCCCCGGGACTAGCGGTACAAGAGACCCAGTACTTC

D gene: TRBD2
J gene: TRBJ2-5
V gene: TRBV25-1
CDR3 length: 15
clone size: -
CDR3 protein: CASSEPRTSRETQYF
CDR3 DNA: TGTGCCAGCAGTGAACCCAGGACTAGTAGAGAGACCCAGTACTTC

D gene: -
J gene: TRBJ1-1
V gene: TRBV10-3
CDR3 length: 13
clone size: few
CDR3 protein: CAISDSVNTEAFF
CDR3 DNA: TGTGCCATCAGTGATTCAGTGAACACTGAAGCTTTCTTT

D gene: TRBD1
J gene: TRBJ2-7
V gene: TRBV5-1
CDR3 length: 16
clone size: -
CDR3 protein: CASSPAPGTGAYEQYF
CDR3 DNA: TGCGCCAGCAGCCCAGCCCCCGGGACAGGGGCCTACGAGCAGTACTTC

D gene: TRBD2
J gene: TRBJ2-2
V gene: TRBV5-6
CDR3 length: 15
clone size: -
CDR3 protein: CASSLKGRVPGELFF
CDR3 DNA: TGTGCCAGCAGCTTGAAGGGGAGGGTCCCCGGGGAGCTGTTTTTT

D gene: -
J gene: TRBJ2-7
V gene: TRBV30
CDR3 length: 13
clone size: -
CDR3 protein: CAWSVTASYEQYF
CDR3 DNA: TGTGCCTGGAGTGTAACAGCCTCCTACGAGCAGTACTTC

D gene: TRBD2
J gene: TRBJ2-3
V gene: TRBV4-2
CDR3 length: 17
clone size: once
CDR3 protein: CASSQDHTVRGADTQYF
CDR3 DNA: TGTGCCAGCAGCCAAGATCATACGGTCCGGGGGGCAGATACGCAGTATTTT

D gene: -
J gene: TRBJ2-7
V gene: TRBV27
CDR3 length: 14
clone size: -
CDR3 protein: CASSLSSSSYEQYF
CDR3 DNA: TGTGCCAGCAGTTTATCCTCTAGCTCCTACGAGCAGTACTTC

D gene: -
J gene: TRBJ1-1
V gene: TRBV7-9
CDR3 length: 13
clone size: -
CDR3 protein: CASSLVGFGTGFF
CDR3 DNA: -

D gene: -
J gene: TRBJ2-7
V gene: TRBV7-7
CDR3 length: 16
clone size: -
CDR3 protein: CASSLGLGSGYHEQYF
CDR3 DNA: TGTGCTAGCAGCTTAGGTTTGGGGTCGGGGTACCACGAGCAGTACTTC

D gene: TRBD2
J gene: TRBJ2-1
V gene: TRBV9
CDR3 length: 17
clone size: -
CDR3 protein: CASSVLAGLSSYNEQFF
CDR3 DNA: TGTGCCAGCAGCGTGCTAGCGGGTTTGAGCTCCTACAATGAGCAGTTCTTC

D gene: -
J gene: TRBJ2-2
V gene: TRBV11-2
CDR3 length: 17
clone size: -
CDR3 protein: CASSPTRQAANTGELFF
CDR3 DNA: TGTGCCAGCAGCCCCACCAGACAGGCCGCGAACACCGGGGAGCTGTTTTTT

D gene: -
J gene: TRBJ1-1
V gene: TRBV7-2
CDR3 length: 15
clone size: once
CDR3 protein: CASSSHWALGTEAFF
CDR3 DNA: TGTGCCAGCAGCAGCCACTGGGCCCTTGGCACTGAAGCTTTCTTT

D gene: -
J gene: TRBJ2-3
V gene: TRBV30
CDR3 length: 17
clone size: -
CDR3 protein: CAWSVSTVSTSTDTQYF
CDR3 DNA: TGTGCCTGGAGTGTATCAACCGTTTCAACTAGCACAGATACGCAGTATTTT

D gene: TRBD1
J gene: TRBJ2-7
V gene: TRBV11-2
CDR3 length: 14
clone size: once
CDR3 protein: CASSLTQGAYEQYF
CDR3 DNA: TGTGCCAGCAGCCTAACACAGGGGGCGTACGAGCAGTACTTC

D gene: -
J gene: TRBJ2-1
V gene: TRBV27
CDR3 length: 12
clone size: -
CDR3 protein: CASRTSSSEQFF
CDR3 DNA: TGTGCCAGCAGGACCAGTAGCAGTGAGCAGTTCTTC

D gene: TRBD1
J gene: TRBJ1-1
V gene: TRBV10-3
CDR3 length: 15
clone size: once
CDR3 protein: CAISDWTGSPTEAFF
CDR3 DNA: TGTGCCATCAGTGATTGGACAGGGAGTCCCACTGAAGCTTTCTTT

D gene: TRBD2
J gene: TRBJ2-2
V gene: TRBV5-6
CDR3 length: 16
clone size: -
CDR3 protein: CASSPTGLGITGELFF
CDR3 DNA: TGTGCCAGCAGTCCCACGGGACTAGGGATTACCGGGGAGCTGTTTTTT

D gene: -
J gene: TRBJ2-5
V gene: TRBV5-4
CDR3 length: 14
clone size: -
CDR3 protein: CASSSGLHQETQYF
CDR3 DNA: TGTGCCAGCAGCTCGGGACTCCACCAAGAGACCCAGTACTTC

D gene: TRBD2
J gene: TRBJ2-1
V gene: TRBV6-5
CDR3 length: 15
clone size: once
CDR3 protein: CASSYGSGMNNEQFF
CDR3 DNA: TGTGCCAGCAGTTATGGTAGCGGGATGAACAATGAGCAGTTCTTC

D gene: -
J gene: TRBJ2-1
V gene: TRBV14
CDR3 length: 14
clone size: once
CDR3 protein: CASSRRQSYNEQFF
CDR3 DNA: TGTGCCAGCAGCCGCAGACAGTCATACAATGAGCAGTTCTTC

D gene: -
J gene: TRBJ1-2
V gene: TRBV28
CDR3 length: 13
clone size: -
CDR3 protein: CASSLQTNYGYTF
CDR3 DNA: TGTGCCAGCAGTCTACAGACTAACTATGGCTACACCTTC

D gene: TRBD1
J gene: TRBJ1-1
V gene: TRBV27
CDR3 length: 13
clone size: -
CDR3 protein: CASSPRGDMEAFF
CDR3 DNA: TGTGCCAGCAGTCCCAGGGGGGACATGGAAGCTTTCTTT

D gene: -
J gene: TRBJ1-1
V gene: TRBV10-3
CDR3 length: 15
clone size: -
CDR3 protein: CAISESTPRNTEAFF
CDR3 DNA: TGTGCCATCAGTGAGTCGACTCCCCGGAACACTGAAGCTTTCTTT

D gene: -
J gene: TRBJ1-2
V gene: TRBV5-4
CDR3 length: 15
clone size: -
CDR3 protein: CASSLLGVPNYGYTF
CDR3 DNA: TGTGCCAGCAGCCTGCTGGGCGTTCCTAACTATGGCTACACCTTC

D gene: -
J gene: TRBJ2-7
V gene: TRBV18
CDR3 length: 14
clone size: -
CDR3 protein: CASSPRVLSYEQYF
CDR3 DNA: TGTGCCAGCTCACCCCGCGTCCTCTCCTACGAGCAGTACTTC

D gene: -
J gene: TRBJ1-5
V gene: TRBV19
CDR3 length: 13
clone size: -
CDR3 protein: CASSIAVNQPQHF
CDR3 DNA: TGTGCCAGTAGTATTGCGGTAAATCAGCCCCAGCATTTT

D gene: TRBD1
J gene: TRBJ2-7
V gene: TRBV18
CDR3 length: 15
clone size: -
CDR3 protein: CASSRPGTGPYEQYF
CDR3 DNA: TGTGCCAGCTCGCGACCCGGGACAGGACCCTACGAGCAGTACTTC

D gene: TRBD2
J gene: TRBJ2-1
V gene: TRBV27
CDR3 length: 16
clone size: -
CDR3 protein: CATTSPGLAIDNEQFF
CDR3 DNA: TGTGCCACCACGTCTCCGGGACTAGCGATCGACAATGAGCAGTTCTTC

D gene: TRBD2
J gene: TRBJ2-1
V gene: TRBV9
CDR3 length: 15
clone size: -
CDR3 protein: CASSPSPTSSHEQFF
CDR3 DNA: TGTGCCAGCAGCCCTTCCCCGACTAGCAGCCATGAGCAGTTCTTC

D gene: -
J gene: TRBJ2-7
V gene: TRBV6-5
CDR3 length: 15
clone size: -
CDR3 protein: CASSPLAGKTYEQYF
CDR3 DNA: TGTGCCAGCAGTCCGCTGGCGGGGAAAACCTACGAGCAGTACTTC

D gene: TRBD2
J gene: TRBJ2-7
V gene: TRBV5-1
CDR3 length: 14
clone size: -
CDR3 protein: CASSPGTSGGEQYF
CDR3 DNA: TGCGCCAGCAGCCCAGGGACTAGCGGGGGTGAGCAGTACTTC

D gene: -
J gene: TRBJ1-2
V gene: TRBV11-2
CDR3 length: 15
clone size: -
CDR3 protein: CASRPWGRTYYGYTF
CDR3 DNA: TGTGCCAGCCGGCCTTGGGGGCGGACATACTATGGCTACACCTTC